These 20 T cell receptor beta chains came from one sample sequenced in a study of T cell clonality in common variable immunodeficiency. Assay used: immunoSEQ multiplex PCR; TCRdb lists only in-frame clones, some missing. The repertoire consists of tens of thousands of clones, none detected only once. Sequenced input: peripheral blood mononuclear cells. Receptors were obtained from a person aged 18 to 70 in good health.

Only a few counts were recorded for this clone. Sequencing ends 3 residues short of the CDR3 end; the germline J gene provides the rest. This chain connects TRBV7-9 to TRBJ1-1; possibly TRBD1 for D (6 bases). CDR1 and CDR2 from the germline V gene are SEHNR and FQNEAQ (reference sequence). Trimming took 1 base from V and 4 from J, leaving 10 bases between them. CDR3 length: 14 residues. This CDR3 reads CASSLGGGGTEAFF. CDR3 DNA (partial): TGTGCCAGCAGCTTAGGAGGGGGTGGCACTGAA.

This clone has at least ten counts. The read halts 3 residues ahead of the CDR3 end, with the missing end drawn from the germline J gene. The rearrangement links TRBV18 to TRBJ2-7, with 8 bases identical to TRBD1. V shed 3 bases, J shed 0 bases, and the junction held 4 bases outside the gene matches. The V gene's germline CDR1 is KGHSH and CDR2 LQKENI. The CDR3 has 15 amino acids. The DNA read from the CDR3 is TGTGCCAGCTCACCTGGGACAGGTCGCTCCTACGAG. It translates to CASSPGTGRSYE. In full, the CDR3 is CASSPGTGRSYEQYF.

This clone was detected many times. The read ends 3 residues shy of where the CDR3 ends; the end is completed using the germline J gene. This rearrangement joins TRBV5-6 to TRBJ1-2; a weak D match, TRBD1 (5 bases). CDR1 and CDR2 from the germline V gene are SGHDT and YYEEEE. The CDR3 totals 12 residues. V was shortened by 4 bases and J by 6 bases, with 10 bases between the two germline ends. CDR3: CASSRDFHGYTF. Partial CDR3 DNA: TGTGCCAGCAGCCGGGACTTTCATGGC.

The sample holds many counts of this clone. The sequenced fragment ends 3 residues before the CDR3 boundary, so the rest is inferred from the germline J gene. The chain joins TRBV4-1 to TRBJ2-7, with TRBD2 as a possible D gene (6 bases). Germline lookup yields CDR1 MGHRA and CDR2 YSYEKL. This CDR3 has 16 amino acids. The V end was cut by 0 bases, the J end by 3 bases, with 15 bases between. CDR3 region: CASSQEHRGTIYEQYF. The DNA read from the CDR3 is TGCGCCAGCAGCCAAGAACACCGGGGGACGATCTACGAG.

This clone was found a few times. The CDR3 extends 3 residues past the end of the read, so its final part is completed from the germline J gene. The chain employs TRBV19 and TRBJ2-3, with 8 bases lining up with TRBD2. The trim removed 6 bases at V and 1 base at J, leaving 6 bases unmatched. This CDR3 region has 15 residues. Germline V gene data show CDR1 as LNHDA and CDR2 as SQIVND (reference sequence). Partial CDR3 DNA: TGTGCCAGTAGCGTCAGCGGGGGTGGCACAGATACG. This gives the protein CASSVSGGGTDT. The whole CDR3 sequence is CASSVSGGGTDTQYF.

A note on this clone: The read ends 3 residues shy of where the CDR3 ends; the end is completed using the germline J gene. The chain combines TRBV7-2 with TRBJ2-1; 8 bases line up with TRBD1. V gave up 0 bases and J gave up 9 bases; unmatched junction bases: 10. CDR1 is SGHTA and CDR2 is FQGNSA in the germline V gene. The CDR3 covers 16 residues. CDR3 DNA, as far as it was read: TGTGCCAGCAGCTTAGCCGGGACAGGAATATTCACTGAG. This gives the protein CASSLAGTGIFTE. The whole CDR3 is CASSLAGTGIFTEQFF.

About this clone itself: This may be a read error: a much more frequent sequence differs by one nucleotide. The read terminates 3 residues before the CDR3 end, so the remaining end is supplied by the germline J gene. The chain combines TRBV30 with TRBJ1-4; D gene unclear. In germline, CDR1 is GTSNPN, CDR2 SVGIG (reference sequence). The CDR3 consists of 14 residues. Trimming took 0 bases from V and 8 from J, leaving 13 bases between them. The CDR3 loop is CAWSVGPKREKLFF. CDR3 bases read: TGTGCCTGGAGTGTGGGCCCGAAGAGGGAAAAA.

This clone appeared many times. Coverage ceases 3 residues before the CDR3 finishes, and the germline J gene fills in the end. The rearrangement links TRBV20-1 to TRBJ2-7, with 8 bases fitting TRBD1. CDR1 is DFQATT and CDR2 is SNEGSKA in the germline V gene (reference sequence). The CDR3 loop spans 15 amino acids. The V and J ends lost 0 bases and 3 bases, in that order; junction bases with no gene match: 7. The CDR3 region is CSARDTQTGVYEQYF. CDR3 DNA, as far as it was read: TGCAGTGCTAGAGATACGCAGACAGGGGTCTACGAG.

In this sample, this clone turned up a few times. The read stops 3 residues short of the end of the CDR3; the missing end is completed from the germline J gene. The chain is built from TRBV7-2 and TRBJ2-2, with D possibly being TRBD2 (6 bases). Germline V CDR1 and CDR2: SGHTA, FQGNSA. The CDR3 covers 14 residues. The CDR3: CASSFGPAGGKLFF. CDR3 bases read: TGTGCCAGCAGCTTTGGTCCCGCCGGGGGAAAG. Looking up the rest from reference TRBV7-2 and TRBJ2-2 gives the full variable domain: GAGVSQSPSNKVTEKGKDVELRCDPISGHTALYWYRQSLGQGLEFLIYFQGNSAPDKSGLPSDRFSAERTGGSVSTLTIQRTQQEDSAVYLCASSFGPAGGKLFFGEGSRLTVL.

This clone was counted many times. The read terminates 3 residues before the CDR3 end, so the remaining end is supplied by the germline J gene. This chain uses TRBV29-1 with TRBJ1-2, with 7 bases fitting TRBD1. Germline V gene sequence: CDR1 SQVTM, CDR2 ANQGSEA. The J segment lost 4 bases and the V segment lost 5 bases, leaving 4 bases of the junction unmatched. This CDR3 region has 12 residues. CDR3 DNA (partial): TGCAGCGTTAGGGACAGCGCCTATGGC. Translated: CSVRDSAYG. The full CDR3 protein reads CSVRDSAYGYTF.

This clone was seen a handful of times. Read coverage stops 3 residues before the CDR3 terminus; the germline J gene supplies the remainder. This chain joins TRBV6-2 or TRBV6-3 and TRBJ1-1, with a possible D match to TRBD1 (5 bases). Germline V gene sequence: CDR1 MNHEY, CDR2 SVGEGT. The CDR3 sequence is 13 residues long. V shed 4 bases and J shed 5 bases, with 11 bases lying between them. The sequenced CDR3 bases are TGTGCCAGCAGTTTTAATAGGGGAACTGAA. It is translated as CASSFNRGTE. The CDR3 as a whole reads CASSFNRGTEAFF.

As to this clone: The read ends 3 residues shy of where the CDR3 ends; the end is completed using the germline J gene. The chain links TRBV20-1 to TRBJ1-1, with 10 bases fitting TRBD1. CDR3 length: 14 amino acids. The V gene end was trimmed by 6 bases and the J gene end by 3 bases; junction bases not matched to a gene: 7. Germline V gene data show CDR1 as DFQATT and CDR2 as SNEGSKA (reference sequence). CDR3 bases read: TGCAGTGCCATATGGGGGACAGGGGACACTGAA. Amino acid sequence: CSAIWGTGDTE. The full-length CDR3 reads as CSAIWGTGDTEAFF.

This clone has only a few counts. A junction end diverges from the germline sequence, so it may reflect a read error. The read finishes 3 residues shy of the CDR3 end, and the germline J gene is used to complete it. The V gene is TRBV7-9, the J gene TRBJ2-7, with D perhaps matching TRBD1 (6 bases). The CDR3 runs to 14 residues. Germline CDR1 is SEHNR and CDR2 is FQNEAQ (reference sequence). The CDR3 loop is CSSSRRQESYEQYF. The sequenced part of the CDR3 DNA is TGTTCCAGCAGCCGAAGACAGGAGTCCTACGAG.

With respect to this clone: The read ends 3 residues shy of where the CDR3 ends; the end is completed using the germline J gene. The chain recombines TRBV5-1 with TRBJ2-1; 9 nucleotides agree with TRBD1. CDR1 is SGHRS, CDR2 YFSETQ, per germline. The CDR3 spans 16 residues. J was trimmed by 6 bases and V by 3 bases; bases with no gene match: 10. The chain's CDR3 is CASSSPRDREGNEQFF. CDR3 DNA, as far as it was read: TGCGCCAGCAGCTCCCCCCGGGACAGGGAGGGCAATGAG.

This clone was picked up many times. The missing CDR3 end, 3 residues past where the read stops, is filled in from the germline J gene. The chain couples TRBV7-2 to TRBJ2-1, with D maybe TRBD2 (7 bases). Trimming removed 9 bases from V and 8 bases from J, with 17 bases in between. Germline V gene sequence: CDR1 SGHTA, CDR2 FQGNSA. The CDR3 sequence is 13 residues long. CDR3 amino acids: CARTGQGRDEQFF. Incomplete CDR3 DNA: TGTGCCAGAACAGGGCAGGGGAGGGATGAG.

This clone was detected ten times or more. CDR3 sequence reads: CTILPTGSTDTQYF. The CDR3 bases that were read are TGCACCATCCTCCCGACAGGGAGCACAGATACG. The V call is TRBV20-1, the J call TRBJ2-3; 7 positions agree with TRBD1. From the germline J gene comes the end of the CDR3, since the read stops 3 residues before it. This CDR3 region has 14 residues. Germline V gene data show CDR1 as DFQATT and CDR2 as SNEGSKA (reference sequence).

Points on this clone: The read stops 3 residues short of the end of the CDR3; the missing end is completed from the germline J gene. The chain uses TRBV19 and TRBJ2-7, with a tentative D call TRBD1 (6 bases). Trimming shortened V by 6 bases and J by 3 bases, and 24 bases separated the two germline ends. This CDR3 is built from 17 residues. The germline V gene has CDR1 LNHDA and CDR2 SQIVND (reference sequence). CDR3: CASSLTGPGVKGYEQYF. The covered CDR3 bases are TGTGCCAGTAGCTTAACAGGGCCGGGTGTAAAGGGCTACGAG.

CDR3 region: CASSPAGIRTDTQYF. Partial CDR3 DNA: TGTGCCAGCAGCCCAGCAGGGATAAGGACAGATACG. The chain employs TRBV11-2 and TRBJ2-3, with a weak D call TRBD1 (5 bases). The read halts 3 residues ahead of the CDR3 end, with the missing end drawn from the germline J gene. CDR1 is SGHAT, CDR2 FQNNGV, per germline. The CDR3 sequence is 15 residues long. Trimming stripped 5 bases from V and 3 bases from J, with 15 bases between.

This clone occurred many times. From the germline J gene comes the end of the CDR3, since the read stops 3 residues before it. The V and J genes are TRBV7-6 and TRBJ2-1; D call uncertain. Per germline, CDR1 SGHVS and CDR2 FNYEAQ. CDR3 length: 13 amino acids. Trimming shortened V by 1 base and J by 9 bases, and 10 bases separated the two germline ends. CDR3 residues: CASSLGPPGEQFF. The sequenced part of the CDR3 DNA is TGTGCCAGCAGCTTAGGCCCCCCCGGTGAG.

A word on this clone: The missing CDR3 end, 3 residues past where the read stops, is filled in from the germline J gene. This chain uses TRBV5-6 with TRBJ2-3; 7 bases are a match to TRBD1. CDR3 length: 15 amino acids. Germline assignment: CDR1 SGHDT and CDR2 YYEEEE. This chain's CDR3 is CASSLGTVRNHAQYF. Partial CDR3 DNA: TGTGCCAGCAGCCTAGGGACAGTGAGGAATCATGCG.